One sample yielded the 6 T cell receptor beta chains listed below, sequenced in a study of T cells in Graves' hyperthyroidism and ophthalmopathy. The CDR3 regions of TCR beta were amplified from RNA transcripts. HTBI primers were employed in a first-round RT-PCR of the TCR CDR3. MiXCR, applied by TCRdb to the multiplex PCR reads, yields one record per CDR3 protein. The sample consists of about 580,000 distinct CDR3 sequences, 14% of them appearing once. Sample: blood. These receptor sequences come from a woman aged 25 to 39 with Graves' hyperthyroidism that later progressed to Graves' ophthalmopathy.

This clonotype was observed at least ten times. The rearrangement uses TRBV20-1 and TRBJ2-2; 9 nucleotides match TRBD1. CDR1 DFQATT and CDR2 SNEGSKA come from the germline V gene (reference sequence). The length of the CDR3 is 12 residues. V dropped 6 bases and J dropped 6; count of bases not matched to a gene: 2. The CDR3 reads CSARTGAGELFF. The CDR3 DNA is TGCAGTGCGAGGACAGGGGCCGGGGAGCTGTTTTTT.

This clonotype has just a few counts. The chain employs TRBV19 and TRBJ1-4; 10 bases are a match to TRBD1. The V segment lost 6 bases and the J segment 8 bases; nucleotides outside the gene matches: 6. The CDR3 runs 14 residues. Germline CDR1 reads LNHDA; CDR2 reads SQIVND (reference sequence). CDR3 sequence reads: CASRTGTGVEKLFF. In nucleotides, the CDR3 is TGTGCCAGTAGAACCGGGACAGGGGTCGAAAAACTGTTTTTT. Full variable domain (rest looked up from reference TRBV19 and TRBJ1-4): DGGITQSPKYLFRKEGQNVTLSCEQNLNHDAMYWYRQDPGQGLRLIYYSQIVNDFQKGDIAEGYSVSREKKESFPLTVTSAQKNPTAFYLCASRTGTGVEKLFFGSGTQLSVL.

This clonotype occurred many times. This chain joins TRBV20-1 and TRBJ1-5; D is perhaps TRBD1 (5 bases). The CDR3 totals 14 residues. The V end lost 0 bases, the J end lost 6 bases, and 12 bases lay between the germline ends. Germline CDR1 and CDR2: DFQATT and SNEGSKA (reference sequence). The CDR3 reads CSARDFTGGQPQHF. As DNA, the CDR3 is TGCAGTGCTAGAGATTTCACCGGGGGTCAGCCCCAGCATTTT.

This clonotype was counted only a few times. This sequence joins TRBV6-5 and TRBJ2-1; 7 bases are shared with TRBD1. Trimming at V came to 0 bases and at J to 2 bases, leaving 4 bases not matched to a gene. Germline CDR1 reads MNHEY; CDR2 reads SVGAGI. CDR3 length equals 16 residues. The CDR3 sequence is CASSYSGTATYNEQFF. The CDR3 DNA reads TGTGCCAGCAGTTACTCCGGGACAGCCACCTACAATGAGCAGTTCTTC.

This clonotype was counted many times. The DNA for the CDR3 is TGTGCCAGCAGTTCAGGGGCCCACTACAATGAGCAGTTCTTC. This gives the protein CASSSGAHYNEQFF. This rearrangement joins TRBV2 to TRBJ2-1; D possibly corresponds to TRBD1 (6 bases). The CDR3 consists of 14 residues. V dropped 5 bases and J dropped 3 bases, with 11 bases sitting between them. The germline gives CDR1 SNHLY, CDR2 FYNNEI.

The rearrangement joins TRBV6-1 to TRBJ2-5, with 7 bases aligning to TRBD2. Trimming removed 7 bases from V and 5 bases from J; junction bases left unmatched: 10. The CDR3 extends over 14 amino acids. CDR1 is MNHNS and CDR2 is SASEGT in the germline V gene. The CDR3, as DNA: TGTGCCAGCATATCACTAGCGAGCGGGGAGACCCAGTACTTC. Amino acid sequence: CASISLASGETQYF.